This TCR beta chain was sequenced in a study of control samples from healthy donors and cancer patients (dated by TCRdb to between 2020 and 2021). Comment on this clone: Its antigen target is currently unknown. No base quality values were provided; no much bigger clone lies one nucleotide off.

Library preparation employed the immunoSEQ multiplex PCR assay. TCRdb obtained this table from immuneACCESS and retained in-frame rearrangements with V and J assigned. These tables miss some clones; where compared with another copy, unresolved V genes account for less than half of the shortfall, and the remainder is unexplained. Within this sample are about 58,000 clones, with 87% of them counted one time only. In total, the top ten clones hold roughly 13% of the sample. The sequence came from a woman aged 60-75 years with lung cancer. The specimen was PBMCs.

The sequence in DNA is TGTGCCACCAGCAGAGATAGGGTGGGGCCCTATGGCTACACCTTC. Translated, it gives CATSRDRVGPYGYTF. The V gene is TRBV15 and the J gene is TRBJ1-2; TRBD1 is possibly the D segment (5 matching bases). V is pared back by 0 bases and J by 4 bases, with 12 bases lying between the germline termini. Spanning cysteine to phenylalanine, the CDR3 consists of 15 amino acids. CDR3 DNA is the only sequence kept; it has 45 bases, read in frame from the first base. In the germline V gene (reference sequence), CDR1 corresponds to LNHNV and CDR2 to YYDKDF. Beyond the CDR3, the reference TRBV15 and TRBJ1-2 genes provide the residues; the full variable domain reads: DAMVIQNPRYQVTQFGKPVTLSCSQTLNHNVMYWYQQKSSQAPKLLFHYYDKDFNNEADTPDNFQSRRPNTSFCFLDIRSPGLGDTAMYLCATSRDRVGPYGYTFGSGTRLTVV.